The rows below give T cell receptor beta chains drawn from one sample of a study of CXCR3-negative and CXCR3-positive naive CD8 T cells. After re-calling the 5' RACE reads, TCRdb lists one entry per CDR3 protein, DNA absent. Recorded here are about 38,000 distinct CDR3 sequences; the top ten clones represent roughly 15%. Sample: memory CD8+ T cells from blood. These TCRs come from a human donor in good health. Some clones in this sample may be carry-over from other donors' samples. The CDR3 runs from the conserved cysteine through the conserved F or W. Size values are once, few and many counts, or a class for expanded clones, and some rows have none.

CDR3aa: CAGSIGQTYEQYF; len: 13; v_gene: TRBV6-2/TRBV6-3; j_gene: TRBJ2-7; abundance: -
CDR3aa: CASSFSSGGLLEQFF; len: 15; v_gene: TRBV28; j_gene: TRBJ2-1; abundance: -
CDR3aa: CASSYSREDGGGYGYTF; len: 17; v_gene: TRBV6-6; j_gene: TRBJ1-2; abundance: -
CDR3aa: CASSPDTETGELFF; len: 14; v_gene: TRBV6-6; j_gene: TRBJ2-2; abundance: -
CDR3aa: CASSYGTDSYEQYF; len: 14; v_gene: TRBV6-2/TRBV6-3; j_gene: TRBJ2-7; abundance: large
CDR3aa: CASSLGGVETQYF; len: 13; v_gene: TRBV28; j_gene: TRBJ2-5; abundance: -
CDR3aa: CSARGGTSGAPDTQYF; len: 16; v_gene: TRBV20-1; j_gene: TRBJ2-3; abundance: -
CDR3aa: CASSFQGMVNEQYF; len: 14; v_gene: TRBV27; j_gene: TRBJ2-7; abundance: -
CDR3aa: CSARDRTTDPRLEAFF; len: 16; v_gene: TRBV20-1; j_gene: TRBJ1-1; abundance: -
CDR3aa: CASSGTSGGFLMNEQFF; len: 17; v_gene: TRBV12-3/TRBV12-4; j_gene: TRBJ2-1; abundance: -
CDR3aa: CASSTVDRQETQYF; len: 14; v_gene: TRBV21-1; j_gene: TRBJ2-5; abundance: -
CDR3aa: CASSFPSGSFEQYF; len: 14; v_gene: TRBV28; j_gene: TRBJ2-7; abundance: -
CDR3aa: CSVADRGIGELFF; len: 13; v_gene: TRBV29-1; j_gene: TRBJ2-2; abundance: -
CDR3aa: CASGLPPFSEEKLFF; len: 15; v_gene: TRBV12-5; j_gene: TRBJ1-4; abundance: -
CDR3aa: CASSPTGQGRNEQFF; len: 15; v_gene: TRBV9; j_gene: TRBJ2-1; abundance: -
CDR3aa: CASSPGDEQFF; len: 11; v_gene: TRBV12-3/TRBV12-4; j_gene: TRBJ2-1; abundance: -
CDR3aa: CSAWGALYQETQYF; len: 14; v_gene: TRBV29-1; j_gene: TRBJ2-5; abundance: -
CDR3aa: CASTSKVTRDLDNEQFF; len: 17; v_gene: TRBV7-3; j_gene: TRBJ2-1; abundance: -
CDR3aa: CASSHPTSGVLTGELFF; len: 17; v_gene: TRBV4-1; j_gene: TRBJ2-2; abundance: -
CDR3aa: CASSINRGLGTDTQYF; len: 16; v_gene: TRBV7-9; j_gene: TRBJ2-3; abundance: -